A selection of T cell receptor beta chains follows, all from one sample in a study of cytomegalovirus exposure and HLA in healthy donors. The method was immunoSEQ multiplex PCR; TCRdb's version includes in-frame clones alone and lacks a portion of them. The profile shows around 140,000 clones, 60% to 85% of them singletons. Sequenced sample: PBMCs. These receptors were taken from a woman aged 40-49 years in good health and CMV-seronegative. The conserved cysteine and the conserved F or W are not part of the CDR3 here.

CDR3aa	v_gene	j_gene
ASGGTSNYGYT	TRBV28	TRBJ1-2
ASSLAAGGKTYEQY	TRBV5-1	TRBJ2-7
SVALQGARGYT	TRBV29-1	TRBJ1-2
ASSQPGQRGETQY	TRBV4-1	TRBJ2-5
ASSLTSLNTEAF	TRBV5-6	TRBJ1-1
ASSQENRGNTEAF	TRBV4-3	TRBJ1-1
ASSLDTNTEAF	TRBV27	TRBJ1-1
ASSYTTGGPSEQF	TRBV6-5	TRBJ2-1
ASSPGQAFRDGYT	TRBV27	TRBJ1-2
ASSEAGPGQPQH	TRBV6-1	TRBJ1-5
ASSEGQGNQPQH	TRBV6-1	TRBJ1-5
ASSVSDYSYWETQY	TRBV9	TRBJ2-5
ASYGRESYTDTQY	TRBV5-8	TRBJ2-3
ASSELAGPPRDTQY	TRBV6-1	TRBJ2-3
ASGNPLSNRGGTEAF	TRBV28	TRBJ1-1
ASKLAGGPRLGEQF	TRBV19	TRBJ2-1
ASSPFGRLSNEKLF	TRBV5-6	TRBJ1-4
ASSNRVLRGGYT	TRBV14	TRBJ1-2
ASSFVQGQETQY	TRBV5-1	TRBJ2-5
ASSLNRQGGATEAF	TRBV5-1	TRBJ1-1
ASSLAVSTDTQY	TRBV5-8	TRBJ2-3
ASSLAGMQNQPQH	TRBV5-4	TRBJ1-5
ASSQDPAVDYGYT	TRBV4-2	TRBJ1-2
ASSFGQGGQPQH	TRBV27	TRBJ1-5
ATSQRGGGGTDTQY	TRBV15	TRBJ2-3
ASSEALQGNKH	TRBV2	TRBJ1-5
ASSSGTAWAPQH	TRBV19	TRBJ1-5
AWIFGSGSGDIQY	TRBV30	TRBJ2-4
ASTYREGAF	TRBV6-6	TRBJ1-1
ASRESGGNEQF	TRBV10-1	TRBJ2-1
AAGTWTQGGTGELF	TRBV2	TRBJ2-2
ASSSHQRDGYT	TRBV5-1	TRBJ1-2